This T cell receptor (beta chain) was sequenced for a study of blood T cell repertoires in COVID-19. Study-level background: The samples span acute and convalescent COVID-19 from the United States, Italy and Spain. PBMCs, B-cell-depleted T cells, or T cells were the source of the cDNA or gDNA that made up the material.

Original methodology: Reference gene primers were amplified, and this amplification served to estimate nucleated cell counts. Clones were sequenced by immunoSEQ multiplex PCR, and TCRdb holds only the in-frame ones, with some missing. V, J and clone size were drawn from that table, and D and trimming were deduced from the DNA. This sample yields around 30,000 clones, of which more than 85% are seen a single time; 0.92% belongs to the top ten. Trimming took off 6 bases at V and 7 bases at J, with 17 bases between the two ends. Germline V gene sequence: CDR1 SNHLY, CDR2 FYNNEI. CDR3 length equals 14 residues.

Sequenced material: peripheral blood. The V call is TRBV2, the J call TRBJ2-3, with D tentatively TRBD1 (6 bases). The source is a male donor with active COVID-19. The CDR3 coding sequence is TGTGCCAGCAGGCCTAATGCGCAGGGGAATACGCAGTATTTT. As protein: CASRPNAQGNTQYF.